This TCR beta chain was sequenced for a study of blood T cell repertoires in COVID-19. On the study more broadly: Whether acute or convalescent, the COVID-19 samples came from the United States, Italy and Spain. In each case, the material was cDNA or gDNA derived from T cells, B-cell-depleted T cells, or PBMCs.

Original analysis: It was from reference gene primer amplification that nucleated cell counts were estimated. Only in-frame clones appear in the TCRdb table, and some are missing; sequencing was by immunoSEQ multiplex PCR. The V and J calls and the clone size are those of that table, but D and trimming were determined from the DNA. The sample holds approximately 390,000 clones, almost 90% seen once. V lost 2 bases, J lost 0 bases, and 23 bases lay in between. The CDR3 totals 21 residues. Germline CDR1 and CDR2: MNHEY and SMNVEV (reference sequence). This chain connects TRBV27 to TRBJ2-6; D possibly corresponds to TRBD2 (5 bases). Sequencing was carried out using peripheral blood. This clonotype was obtained from a man younger than 35 with active or convalescent COVID-19. The CDR3 DNA is TGTGCCAGCAGTTTAATAGGCCACTCGGGGATTAAAATCTCTGGGGCCAACGTCCTGACTTTC. Its translation is CASSLIGHSGIKISGANVLTF.